These 17 T cell receptor beta chains share one sample of origin, sequenced in a study of blood T cell repertoires in COVID-19. Some clones are missing from TCRdb's copy, which holds only in-frame ones; the method was immunoSEQ multiplex PCR. The data contain 200,000 to 250,000 clones, more than 80% of them seen just once; the ten biggest clones take up 6.5% to 9.5%. The sequencing sample was made of peripheral blood. These receptors came from a woman aged 80 or older with COVID-19, enrolled during active disease.

The chain links TRBV7-2 to TRBJ2-5; TRBD2 is a possible D gene (5 bases). Trimming removed 2 bases at V and 9 bases at J, with 7 bases between. This CDR3 has 11 amino acids. The germline gives CDR1 SGHTA, CDR2 FQGNSA. Written as DNA, the CDR3 is TGTGCCAGCAGCTTAATGGGAGCCCAGTACTTC. Translating it yields CASSLMGAQYF.

The rearrangement uses TRBV18 and TRBJ2-1; maybe TRBD2 (6 bases). Germline CDR1 reads KGHSH; CDR2 reads LQKENI. The CDR3 is 14 amino acids. Trimming stripped 3 bases from V and 7 bases from J, with 13 bases between. For the CDR3, the DNA is TGTGCCAGCTCACCTCGGGGAGGCATTAATGAGCAGTTCTTC. Translation gives CASSPRGGINEQFF.

This chain joins TRBV5-1 and TRBJ1-1; 8 nucleotides align to TRBD1. After removal of 2 bases from V and 6 bases from J, the junction contained 3 bases not matched to a gene. The length of the CDR3 is 13 residues. The germline CDR1 and CDR2 sequences are SGHRS and YFSETQ. In DNA form, the CDR3 reads TGCGCCAGCAGCTTACAGGGGGGGTCTGAAGCTTTCTTT. Translated: CASSLQGGSEAFF.

The J gene is TRBJ2-5, the V gene TRBV14, with a possible D match to TRBD2 (5 bases). The V gene's germline CDR1 is SGHDN and CDR2 FVKESK. The CDR3 extends over 17 amino acids. V lost 4 bases and J lost 1, with 19 bases in between. In DNA, the CDR3 is TGTGCCAGCAGCCCCCCCCGGGGAACCCTCCTCCAAGAGACCCAGTACTTC. This translates into CASSPPRGTLLQETQYF.

This clone occurred once. The rearrangement uses TRBV11-2 and TRBJ1-2; perhaps TRBD1 as D (6 bases). Trimming left V 1 base short and J 4 bases short, with 10 bases between. The CDR3 runs to 14 residues. From germline, CDR1 is SGHAT and CDR2 FQNNGV. CDR3 residues: CASSLGGTSYGYTF. The CDR3 nucleotides read TGTGCCAGCAGCTTAGGGGGGACATCCTATGGCTACACCTTC.

CDR3 coding DNA: TGTGCCAGCTCCCAGGGGGTTGGAGGACAGCCCCAGCATTTT. The encoded protein is CASSQGVGGQPQHF. V usage is TRBV18 and J usage is TRBJ1-5; 7 positions match TRBD1. There are 14 residues in the CDR3. V lost 6 bases and J lost 7; bases outside the gene matches: 9. The germline V gene has CDR1 KGHSH and CDR2 LQKENI. Together with reference TRBV18 and TRBJ1-5, the CDR3 gives the full variable domain: NAGVMQNPRHLVRRRGQEARLRCSPMKGHSHVYWYRQLPEEGLKFMVYLQKENIIDESGMPKERFSAEFPKEGPSILRIQQVVRGDSAAYFCASSQGVGGQPQHFGDGTRLSIL.

This sequence joins TRBV23-1 and TRBJ1-5; 10 bases match TRBD1. TRBV23-1 is designated an ORF whose function remains uncertain. The CDR3 is made up of 23 amino acids. V shed 4 bases, J shed 0 bases, and the junction held 24 bases outside the gene matches. The CDR3 DNA is TGCGCCAGCAGTCCCTATTCCGTGACAGGGGGCGCGCCGATGGGGGATAGCAATCAGCCCCAGCATTTT. Translated, it gives CASSPYSVTGGAPMGDSNQPQHF.

The chain employs TRBV6-5 and TRBJ1-6, with D hard to call. V lost 4 bases to trimming and J lost 0 bases, with 7 bases between them. The CDR3 is made up of 15 amino acids. Germline loops: CDR1 MNHEY, CDR2 SVGAGI. CDR3 DNA: TGTGCCAGCAGTTCGGGAAGCTCCTATAATTCACCCCTCCACTTT. Its protein product is CASSSGSSYNSPLHF.

This rearrangement joins TRBV6-5 to TRBJ1-2, with 9 positions matching TRBD1. This CDR3 comprises 15 residues. Per germline, CDR1 MNHEY and CDR2 SVGAGI. The V gene end was trimmed by 0 bases and the J gene end by 4 bases; junction bases not matched to a gene: 3. CDR3 coding DNA: TGTGCCAGCAGTTACTCGGGGACAGGGTTCTATGGCTACACCTTC. It specifies CASSYSGTGFYGYTF.

The rearrangement links TRBV24-1 to TRBJ2-3; D gene unclear. The V gene lost 1 base and the J gene lost 3 bases, with 7 bases spanning the gap. Germline CDR1 and CDR2: KGHDR and SFDVKD. The CDR3 runs to 14 residues. The CDR3 loop is CATSDFKRTDTQYF. The CDR3 bases are TGTGCCACCAGTGATTTCAAGCGAACAGATACGCAGTATTTT.

This chain uses TRBV7-9 with TRBJ1-1, with D possibly being TRBD1 (5 bases). The CDR3 contains 13 residues. With 3 bases removed from V and 7 bases from J, the gap between germline ends came to 12 bases. CDR1 and CDR2 (germline): SEHNR, FQNEAQ (reference sequence). The CDR3 loop is CASSFTGVDEAFF. The DNA of the CDR3 is TGTGCCAGCAGCTTTACGGGGGTCGATGAAGCTTTCTTT.

This clone has a handful of counts. The V call is TRBV6-4, the J call TRBJ2-1; 9 bases map to TRBD2. The J segment lost 9 bases and the V segment lost 4 bases, leaving 4 bases of the junction unmatched. Germline V gives CDR1 MRHNA, CDR2 SNTAGT. The CDR3 runs to 13 residues. The CDR3 DNA follows: TGTGCCAGCAGTGCTAGCGGGGAGACTGAGCAGTTCTTC. The encoded protein is CASSASGETEQFF.

J is TRBJ1-2 and V is TRBV18; D unclear. Germline CDR1 reads KGHSH; CDR2 reads LQKENI. Trimming cost V 5 bases and J 2 bases, with 6 bases left between them. This CDR3 is built from 12 residues. The CDR3, as DNA: TGTGCCAGCTCAGAGCTGAACTATGGCTACACCTTC. Protein product: CASSELNYGYTF.

DNA for the CDR3: TGTGCCATCAGTGAGCGGGGGGTGAGCACAGATACGCAGTATTTT. It encodes CAISERGVSTDTQYF. J is TRBJ2-3 and V is TRBV10-3, with TRBD2 matching over 7 bases. From germline, CDR1 is ENHRY and CDR2 SYGVKD. The CDR3 is made up of 15 amino acids. V lost 2 bases, J lost 0 bases, and 2 bases stayed unmatched.

The chain joins TRBV7-8 to TRBJ2-7; 12 bases line up with TRBD2. The CDR3 is 17 amino acids. Looked up from germline, CDR1 is SGHVS and CDR2 is FQNEAQ. Unmatched junction bases numbered 6, after V lost 1 base and J lost 2 bases. Here the CDR3 DNA reads TGTGCCAGCAGCTTAGGGGGGCTAGCGGGAGGGACCTACGAGCAGTACTTC. Its protein product is CASSLGGLAGGTYEQYF.

This chain connects TRBV9 to TRBJ2-3; the match to TRBD2 covers 10 bases. V lost 4 bases to trimming and J lost 4 bases; unmatched junction nucleotides: 6. The CDR3 length is 15 residues. Per the germline V gene, CDR1 is SGDLS and CDR2 is YYNGEE. The CDR3 nucleotides read TGTGCCAGCAGCTTTGGACTAGCGGTATCAGATACGCAGTATTTT. Its protein product is CASSFGLAVSDTQYF.

V and J are TRBV6-1 and TRBJ2-1; tentatively, D is TRBD2 (5 bases). This CDR3 has 15 residues. CDR1 and CDR2 (germline): MNHNS, SASEGT. Trimming cost V 1 base and J 7 bases, with 14 bases left between them. This chain's CDR3 is CASSEGSLARNEQFF. Written as DNA, the CDR3 is TGTGCCAGCAGTGAAGGTTCATTAGCGAGGAATGAGCAGTTCTTC.